This T cell receptor (beta chain) is from a study of vaccination and CD4 T cells after COVID-19. Study background: With a range of 35 to 161, the median interval from diagnosis to drawing post-COVID samples was about 100 days.

TCRdb re-called the PCR reads with MiXCR, one entry per CDR3 protein. Here the sample spans tens of thousands of distinct CDR3 sequences, under 65% being singletons. The germline CDR1 and CDR2 sequences are SGHRS and YFSETQ. Trimming removed 2 bases from V and 7 bases from J; junction bases left unmatched: 10. The CDR3 length is 15 residues. The chain combines TRBV5-1 with TRBJ2-7; 9 nucleotides match TRBD1. The sequencing used CD4+ T cells from blood, collected before SARS-CoV-2 vaccination. The sequence came from a human donor who had recovered from COVID-19. CDR3 loop: CASSLSGTGKWEQYF. The CDR3 DNA sequence: TGCGCCAGCAGCTTATCCGGGACAGGGAAGTGGGAGCAGTACTTC.